Listed below are T cell receptor beta chains from one sample, sequenced in a study of T cells after somatic rescue of genetic block. Only in-frame clones appear in the TCRdb table, and some are missing; sequencing was by immunoSEQ multiplex PCR. This table has roughly 70,000 clones, 92% appearing once. Sequenced material: peripheral blood mononuclear cells (PBMCs). The source is a man aged 40-50 years. Each CDR3 is given with its conserved first and last residue. A D gene is named only where the DNA matches it firmly. Size is omitted from some rows. Given values are once, few, many or a class for expanded clones.

13	TRBV27	TRBJ2-5	.	TRBD2	CASNKAGGETQYF	TGTGCCAGCAATAAGGCGGGGGGGGAGACCCAGTACTTC
14	TRBV29-1	TRBJ2-7	.	TRBD1	CSVGGQGGSYEQYF	TGCAGCGTTGGCGGACAGGGGGGCTCCTACGAGCAGTACTTC
12	TRBV6-6	TRBJ2-7	.	.	CASSYSSLEQYF	TGTGCCAGCAGTTACTCTTCCCTCGAGCAGTACTTC
14	TRBV6-5	TRBJ1-4	.	TRBD1	CASSQGVSHEKLFF	TGTGCCAGCAGTCAGGGGGTCAGCCATGAAAAACTGTTTTTT
16	TRBV4-3	TRBJ1-5	.	.	CASSQDRWGTNQPQHF	TGCGCCAGCAGCCAAGATCGGTGGGGTACCAATCAGCCCCAGCATTTT
14	TRBV2	TRBJ2-7	.	.	CASSREGSSYEQYF	TGTGCCAGCAGTCGAGAGGGGTCCTCCTACGAGCAGTACTTC
17	TRBV6-1	TRBJ1-5	.	.	CASSERGPRVGDQPQHF	TGTGCCAGCAGTGAACGCGGCCCCAGGGTTGGGGATCAGCCCCAGCATTTT
15	TRBV13	TRBJ1-2	.	TRBD1	CASSPGTAIGYGYTF	TGTGCCAGCAGCCCGGGGACAGCCATCGGCTATGGCTACACCTTC
17	TRBV2	TRBJ2-3	.	TRBD2	CASSGDRTSGYTDTQYF	TGTGCCAGCAGTGGTGATAGGACTAGCGGCTACACAGATACGCAGTATTTT
15	TRBV5-6	TRBJ2-3	.	TRBD2	CASRTGTSGGDTQYF	TGTGCCAGCAGAACCGGGACTAGCGGGGGGGATACGCAGTATTTT
15	TRBV6-6	TRBJ1-6	.	.	CASSRSTGPNSPLHF	TGTGCCAGCAGTCGGTCTACTGGCCCTAATTCACCCCTCCACTTT
14	TRBV10-3	TRBJ2-3	.	TRBD1	CAISDGTGTDTQYF	TGTGCCATCAGTGATGGGACAGGCACAGATACGCAGTATTTT
13	TRBV11-2	TRBJ1-2	.	.	CASSSIVNYGYTF	TGTGCCAGCAGCTCCATCGTTAACTATGGCTACACCTTC
16	TRBV6-5	TRBJ1-3	few	.	CASSYKAGYSGNTIYF	TGTGCCAGCAGTTACAAGGCAGGTTACTCTGGAAACACCATATATTTT
12	TRBV12-2	TRBJ2-5	.	.	CASRLTGETQYF	TGTGCAAGTCGCTTAACGGGAGAGACCCAGTACTTC
12	TRBV7-7	TRBJ2-7	.	.	CASSSPSCEQYF	TGTGCCAGCAGCTCGCCCTCCTGCGAGCAGTACTTC
15	TRBV7-9	TRBJ1-1	.	.	CASSLDNGANTEAFF	TGTGCCAGCAGCTTAGACAACGGGGCGAACACTGAAGCTTTCTTT
15	TRBV7-9	TRBJ2-5	.	TRBD1	CASSLADRVGETQYF	TGTGCCAGCAGCTTAGCAGACAGGGTCGGAGAGACCCAGTACTTC
15	TRBV28	TRBJ2-7	.	TRBD1	CASSPGPTGYNEQYF	TGTGCCAGCAGCCCGGGCCCGACAGGGTACAACGAGCAGTACTTC
15	TRBV5-1	TRBJ2-1	.	TRBD2	CASKVAAGGSNEQFF	TGCGCCAGCAAGGTAGCAGCGGGGGGGAGCAATGAGCAGTTCTTC
11	TRBV10-3	TRBJ2-1	.	TRBD1	CATAQGDEQFF	TGTGCCACCGCTCAGGGGGATGAGCAGTTCTTC
12	TRBV7-9	TRBJ1-1	.	.	CASSLVNTEAFF	TGTGCCAGCAGCTTAGTGAACACTGAAGCTTTCTTT
13	TRBV7-9	TRBJ2-7	.	.	CASSSLGAYEQYF	TGTGCCAGCAGCTCTCTGGGGGCCTACGAGCAGTACTTC
13	TRBV6-5	TRBJ2-7	.	.	CASSLGNSYEQYF	TGTGCCAGCAGCCTGGGGAACTCCTACGAGCAGTACTTC
14	TRBV19	TRBJ2-2	.	.	CASSNTGGPGELFF	TGTGCCAGTAGTAATACGGGGGGCCCCGGGGAGCTGTTTTTT
16	TRBV6-1	TRBJ2-3	.	.	CASSEGVAQSTDTQYF	TGTGCCAGCAGTGAAGGCGTAGCACAGAGCACAGATACGCAGTATTTT
15	TRBV14	TRBJ2-7	.	TRBD1	CASSQVQQGYYEQYF	TGTGCCAGCAGCCAAGTCCAACAGGGGTACTACGAGCAGTACTTC
16	TRBV6-5	TRBJ2-1	.	.	CASSYSRPVSYNEQFF	TGTGCCAGCAGTTACTCGAGGCCAGTATCCTACAATGAGCAGTTCTTC
16	TRBV18	TRBJ2-1	.	.	CASSILEGTLTNEQFF	TGTGCCAGCTCAATCCTGGAGGGGACCCTTACCAATGAGCAGTTCTTC
15	TRBV5-4	TRBJ1-2	once	.	CASSFERKTNYGYTF	TGTGCCAGCAGCTTCGAACGGAAAACTAACTATGGCTACACCTTC
10	TRBV2	TRBJ2-3	.	.	CASSTDTQYF	TGTGCCAGCTCCACAGATACGCAGTATTTT
14	TRBV11-3	TRBJ2-2	.	.	CASSQVGVTGELFF	TGTGCCAGCAGCCAAGTGGGCGTCACCGGGGAGCTGTTTTTT
12	TRBV7-9	TRBJ1-1	.	TRBD1	CASSPGQGLAFF	TGTGCCAGCAGCCCTGGACAGGGTTTGGCTTTCTTT